The rows below give T cell receptor beta chains drawn from one sample of a study of shared T cell receptors in the human thymus. The data were produced by immunoSEQ multiplex PCR, yet TCRdb's version contains in-frame clones alone and is incomplete. The sample carries approximately 730,000 clones, approximately 85% recorded once. The data were also submitted as part of a second study, on human thymus T cells.

Material for sequencing was thymocytes. The receptor source for this set is a girl less than two years old with a congenital heart defect. Each CDR3 is given with its conserved first and last residue. D genes are given only for firm matches. Where a row states a size, it is once, few, many or the class of an expanded clone; other rows omit it.

J gene,D gene,clone size,V gene,CDR3 protein,CDR3 DNA
TRBJ1-5,TRBD1,-,TRBV19,CASSFQGGSQPQHF,TGTGCCAGTAGTTTCCAGGGGGGAAGTCAGCCCCAGCATTTT
TRBJ1-1,TRBD1,-,TRBV27,CASSPGQGNTEAFF,TGTGCCAGCAGTCCGGGACAGGGGAACACTGAAGCTTTCTTT
TRBJ1-2,TRBD1,few,TRBV5-1,CASRPSTGDYGYTF,TGCGCCAGTCGCCCATCGACAGGGGACTATGGCTACACCTTC
TRBJ2-7,TRBD1,-,TRBV7-9,CASSQSTGGENYEQYF,TGTGCCAGCAGCCAATCAACAGGGGGCGAAAACTACGAGCAGTACTTC
TRBJ2-2,TRBD1,-,TRBV6-5,CASSWGQGKNTGELFF,TGTGCCAGCAGTTGGGGACAGGGGAAGAACACCGGGGAGCTGTTTTTT
TRBJ2-7,TRBD1,few,TRBV5-5,CASSRIPQGDYYEQYF,TGTGCCAGCAGCCGGATACCTCAGGGGGATTACTACGAGCAGTACTTC
TRBJ1-1,-,-,TRBV29-1,CSVEVTGPDLKTEAFF,TGCAGCGTTGAAGTCACAGGGCCTGACTTAAAAACTGAAGCTTTCTTT
TRBJ2-7,TRBD1,-,TRBV6-5,CASSPGQGRYEQYF,TGTGCCAGCAGCCCGGGACAGGGACGATACGAGCAGTACTTC
TRBJ2-7,TRBD1,-,TRBV27,CASSLGQGGYEQYF,TGTGCCAGCAGTCTCGGACAGGGGGGCTACGAGCAGTACTTC
TRBJ1-2,TRBD1,-,TRBV5-4,CASSFHRGLANYGYTF,TGTGCCAGCAGCTTCCACAGGGGCTTAGCTAACTATGGCTACACCTTC
TRBJ2-5,TRBD1,-,TRBV14,CASSRDRGTQETQYF,TGTGCCAGCAGCCGGGACAGAGGGACCCAAGAGACCCAGTACTTC
TRBJ2-5,-,-,TRBV6-6,CASGKGVETQYF,TGTGCCAGCGGCAAGGGGGTAGAGACCCAGTACTTC
TRBJ1-1,-,-,TRBV9,CASSATPSQAHGGTEAFF,TGTGCCAGCAGCGCCACCCCTTCCCAGGCGCACGGGGGCACTGAAGCTTTCTTT
TRBJ2-7,TRBD1,-,TRBV5-6,CASSKRQGAYEQYF,TGTGCCAGCAGCAAAAGACAGGGGGCCTACGAGCAGTACTTC
TRBJ1-2,-,-,TRBV7-9,CASSPATGFYGYTF,TGTGCCAGCAGCCCGGCTACAGGATTCTATGGCTACACCTTC
TRBJ1-2,TRBD1,-,TRBV7-2,CASSPGQGARNYGYTF,TGTGCCAGCAGCCCGGGACAGGGGGCGCGCAACTATGGCTACACCTTC
TRBJ2-4,-,-,TRBV27,CASSQGDKNIQYF,TGTGCCAGCAGTCAGGGTGACAAAAACATTCAGTACTTC
TRBJ2-7,TRBD1,-,TRBV28,CASSTGGTYEQYF,TGTGCCAGCAGCACAGGGGGGACCTACGAGCAGTACTTC
TRBJ1-2,-,once,TRBV6-5,CASSRRGSSYGYTF,TGTGCCAGCAGCCGCAGGGGATCTTCCTATGGCTACACCTTC
TRBJ2-7,-,few,TRBV28,CASMRARISYEQYF,TGTGCCAGCATGAGGGCACGGATCTCCTACGAGCAGTACTTC
TRBJ1-2,TRBD1,-,TRBV25-1,CASSEYRTGLGGYTF,TGTGCCAGCAGTGAATATCGGACAGGTCTAGGTGGCTACACCTTC
TRBJ1-2,-,once,TRBV9,CASSVPTGKEDGYTF,TGTGCCAGCAGTGTACCCACAGGGAAAGAGGATGGCTACACCTTC
TRBJ2-7,-,-,TRBV2,CASSAHRTETYEQYF,TGTGCCAGCAGTGCCCACAGGACCGAAACCTACGAGCAGTACTTC
TRBJ2-3,TRBD2,once,TRBV7-8,CASSLAMGAGGPGDTQYF,TGTGCCAGCAGCTTAGCGATGGGAGCGGGGGGGCCGGGAGATACGCAGTATTTT
TRBJ2-5,TRBD2,-,TRBV4-3,CASSQVGSGTQETQYF,TGCGCCAGCAGCCAAGTCGGTAGCGGGACCCAAGAGACCCAGTACTTC
TRBJ1-4,-,few,TRBV11-2,CASSLEGDNNEKLFF,TGTGCCAGCAGCTTAGAGGGGGACAATAATGAAAAACTGTTTTTT
TRBJ1-2,-,-,TRBV5-6,CASSFTETNYGYTF,TGTGCCAGCAGCTTCACCGAGACTAACTATGGCTACACCTTC
TRBJ1-5,TRBD1,-,TRBV5-8,CASSLRGQGSINQPQHF,TGTGCCAGCAGCTTACGGGGACAGGGTAGTATCAATCAGCCCCAGCATTTT
TRBJ1-6,-,once,TRBV5-6,CASSLRRQPLYNSPLHF,TGTGCCAGCAGCTTGAGGAGACAGCCGCTCTATAATTCACCCCTCCACTTT
TRBJ1-1,-,-,TRBV5-1,CASSWRFTDTEAFF,TGCGCCAGCAGTTGGAGGTTCACAGACACTGAAGCTTTCTTT
TRBJ1-5,TRBD1,few,TRBV6-1,CASSDHRGRGSNQPQHF,TGTGCCAGCAGTGACCACAGGGGGCGCGGGAGCAATCAGCCCCAGCATTTT
TRBJ1-2,TRBD1,-,TRBV28,CASRDRQGSGYTF,TGTGCCAGCAGAGATCGACAGGGAAGTGGCTACACCTTC
TRBJ1-1,TRBD1,-,TRBV14,CASSHTGARAFF,TGTGCCAGCAGCCACACAGGGGCCCGAGCTTTCTTT
TRBJ2-7,TRBD1,once,TRBV27,CASGSRQGSIGEQYF,TGTGCCAGCGGAAGCAGACAGGGCTCGATCGGCGAGCAGTACTTC
TRBJ1-2,TRBD1,-,TRBV7-6,CASSPKPGQGRYGYTF,TGTGCCAGCAGCCCAAAGCCGGGACAGGGAAGATATGGCTACACCTTC